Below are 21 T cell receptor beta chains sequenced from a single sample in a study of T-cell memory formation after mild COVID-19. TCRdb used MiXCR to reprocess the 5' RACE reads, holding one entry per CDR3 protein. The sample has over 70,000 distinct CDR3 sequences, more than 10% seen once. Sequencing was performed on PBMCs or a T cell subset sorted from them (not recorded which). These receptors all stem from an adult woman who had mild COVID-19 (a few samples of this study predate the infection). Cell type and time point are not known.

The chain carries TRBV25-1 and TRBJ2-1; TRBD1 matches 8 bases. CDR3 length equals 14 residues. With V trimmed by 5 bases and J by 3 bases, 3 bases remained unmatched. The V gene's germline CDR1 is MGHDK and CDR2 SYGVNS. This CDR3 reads CASSRGQVYNEQFF. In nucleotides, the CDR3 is TGTGCCAGCAGTAGGGGACAGGTCTACAATGAGCAGTTCTTC.

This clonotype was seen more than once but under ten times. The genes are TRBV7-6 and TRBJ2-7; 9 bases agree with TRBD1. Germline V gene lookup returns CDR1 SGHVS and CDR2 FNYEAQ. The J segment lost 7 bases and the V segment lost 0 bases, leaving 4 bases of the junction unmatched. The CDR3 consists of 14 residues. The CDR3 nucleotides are TGTGCCAGCAGCTTAGCCGGGACAGGGTCAGAGCAGTACTTC. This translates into CASSLAGTGSEQYF.

The CDR3 nucleotides read TGTGCCAGCACTACTGGGACTGTTGATGGCTACACCTTC. This encodes CASTTGTVDGYTF. The V call is TRBV5-5, the J call TRBJ1-2, with TRBD1 as a possible D gene (5 bases). Germline V CDR1 and CDR2: SGHKS, YYEKEE (reference sequence). The CDR3 has 13 residues. V was clipped by 6 bases and J by 6 bases, with 15 bases between them.

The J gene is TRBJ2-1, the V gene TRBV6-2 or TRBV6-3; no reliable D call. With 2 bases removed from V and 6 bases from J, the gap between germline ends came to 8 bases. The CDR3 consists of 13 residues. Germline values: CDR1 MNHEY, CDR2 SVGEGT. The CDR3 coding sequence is TGTGCCAGCAGTTACGGGCCGCCCAATGAGCAGTTCTTC. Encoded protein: CASSYGPPNEQFF.

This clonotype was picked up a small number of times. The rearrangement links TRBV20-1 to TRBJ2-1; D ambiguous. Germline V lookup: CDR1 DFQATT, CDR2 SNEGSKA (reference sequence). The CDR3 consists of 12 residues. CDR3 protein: CTPMAAYNEQFF. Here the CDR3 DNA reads TGCACCCCCATGGCAGCATACAATGAGCAGTTCTTC.

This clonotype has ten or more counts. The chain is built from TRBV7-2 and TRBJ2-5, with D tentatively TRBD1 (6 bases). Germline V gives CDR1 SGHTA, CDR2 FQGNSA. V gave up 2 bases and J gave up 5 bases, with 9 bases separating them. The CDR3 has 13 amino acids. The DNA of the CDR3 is TGTGCCAGCAGCTTATACAGGGTGGAGACCCAGTACTTC. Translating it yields CASSLYRVETQYF.

DNA for the CDR3: TGTGCCAGCAGCTTAAATGCAGGGCTGAATGAAAAACTGTTTTTT. Its protein is CASSLNAGLNEKLFF. The rearrangement joins TRBV7-9 to TRBJ1-4; perhaps TRBD1 as D (5 bases). The CDR3 is made up of 15 amino acids. Germline V gene sequence: CDR1 SEHNR, CDR2 FQNEAQ (reference sequence). V was pared by 2 bases and J by 5 bases, with 12 bases between.

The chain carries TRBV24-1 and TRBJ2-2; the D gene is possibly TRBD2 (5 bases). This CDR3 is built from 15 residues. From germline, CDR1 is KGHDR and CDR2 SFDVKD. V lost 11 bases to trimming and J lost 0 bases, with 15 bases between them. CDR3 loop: CAIERAASNTGELFF. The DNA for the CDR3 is TGTGCCATCGAAAGAGCGGCCTCGAACACCGGGGAGCTGTTTTTT.

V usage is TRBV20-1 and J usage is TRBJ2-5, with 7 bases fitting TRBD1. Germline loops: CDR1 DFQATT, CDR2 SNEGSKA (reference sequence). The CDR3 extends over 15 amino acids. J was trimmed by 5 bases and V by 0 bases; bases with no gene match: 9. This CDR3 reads CSARETTGSWETQYF. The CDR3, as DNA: TGCAGTGCTAGAGAGACGACAGGGTCGTGGGAGACCCAGTACTTC.

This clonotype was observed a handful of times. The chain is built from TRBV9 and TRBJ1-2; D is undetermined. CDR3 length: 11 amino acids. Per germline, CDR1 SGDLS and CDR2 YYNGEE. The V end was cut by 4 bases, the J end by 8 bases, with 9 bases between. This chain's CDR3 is CASSTLGGYTF. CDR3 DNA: TGTGCCAGCAGCACTCTGGGGGGCTACACCTTC.

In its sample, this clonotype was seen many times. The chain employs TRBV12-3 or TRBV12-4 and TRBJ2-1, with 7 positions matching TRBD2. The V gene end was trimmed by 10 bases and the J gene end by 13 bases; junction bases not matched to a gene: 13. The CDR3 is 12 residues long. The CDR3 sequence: CATSSGVTGQFF. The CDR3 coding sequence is TGTGCCACCTCTAGCGGCGTGACTGGCCAGTTCTTC.

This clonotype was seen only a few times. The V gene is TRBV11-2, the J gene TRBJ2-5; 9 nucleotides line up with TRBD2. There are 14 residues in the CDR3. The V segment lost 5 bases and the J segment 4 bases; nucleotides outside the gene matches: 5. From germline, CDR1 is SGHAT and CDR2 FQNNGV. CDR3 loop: CASSRGTSPETQYF. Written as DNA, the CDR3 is TGTGCCAGCAGCCGCGGGACTAGCCCAGAGACCCAGTACTTC.

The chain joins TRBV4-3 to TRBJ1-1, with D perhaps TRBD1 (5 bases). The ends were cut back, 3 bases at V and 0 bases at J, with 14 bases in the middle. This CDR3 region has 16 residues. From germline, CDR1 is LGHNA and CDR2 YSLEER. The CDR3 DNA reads TGCGCCAGCAGCCAGTCAGGGAATATCCTGAACACTGAAGCTTTCTTT. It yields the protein CASSQSGNILNTEAFF.

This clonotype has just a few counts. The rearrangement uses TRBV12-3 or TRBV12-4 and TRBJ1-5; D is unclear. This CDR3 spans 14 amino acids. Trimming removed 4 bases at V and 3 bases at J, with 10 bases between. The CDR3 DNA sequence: TGTGCCAGCAGTTGGAACAGCCACAATCAGCCCCAGCATTTT. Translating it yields CASSWNSHNQPQHF.

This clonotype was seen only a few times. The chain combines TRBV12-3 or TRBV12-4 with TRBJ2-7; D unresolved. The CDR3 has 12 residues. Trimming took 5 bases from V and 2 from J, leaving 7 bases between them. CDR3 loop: CASSDGTYEQYF. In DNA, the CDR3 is TGTGCCAGCAGTGACGGAACCTACGAGCAGTACTTC.

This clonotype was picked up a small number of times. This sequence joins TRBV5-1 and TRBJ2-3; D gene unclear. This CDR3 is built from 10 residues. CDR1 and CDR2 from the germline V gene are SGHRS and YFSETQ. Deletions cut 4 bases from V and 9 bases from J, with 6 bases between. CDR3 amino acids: CASSPTTQYF. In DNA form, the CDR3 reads TGCGCCAGCAGCCCGACCACGCAGTATTTT.

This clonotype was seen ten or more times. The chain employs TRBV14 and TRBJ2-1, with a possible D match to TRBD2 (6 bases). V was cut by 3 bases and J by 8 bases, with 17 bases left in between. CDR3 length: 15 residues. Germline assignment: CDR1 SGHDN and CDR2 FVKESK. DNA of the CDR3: TGTGCCAGCAGCCACTTGGGGGGTTTCGGAGATGAGCAGTTCTTC. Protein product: CASSHLGGFGDEQFF.

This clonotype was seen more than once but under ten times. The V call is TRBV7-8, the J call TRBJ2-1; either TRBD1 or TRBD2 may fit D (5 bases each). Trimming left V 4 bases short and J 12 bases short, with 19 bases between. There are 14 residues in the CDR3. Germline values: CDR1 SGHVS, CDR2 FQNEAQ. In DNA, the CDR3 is TGTGCCAGCAGCTCCCGGGGCGGTTCCCTGGGGCAGTTCTTC. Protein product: CASSSRGGSLGQFF.

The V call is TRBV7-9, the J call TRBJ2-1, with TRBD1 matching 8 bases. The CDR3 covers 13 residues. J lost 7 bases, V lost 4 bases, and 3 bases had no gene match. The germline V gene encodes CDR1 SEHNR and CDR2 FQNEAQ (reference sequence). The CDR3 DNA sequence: TGTGCCAGCAGCTCCTGGACAGGGAATGAGCAGTTCTTC. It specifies CASSSWTGNEQFF.

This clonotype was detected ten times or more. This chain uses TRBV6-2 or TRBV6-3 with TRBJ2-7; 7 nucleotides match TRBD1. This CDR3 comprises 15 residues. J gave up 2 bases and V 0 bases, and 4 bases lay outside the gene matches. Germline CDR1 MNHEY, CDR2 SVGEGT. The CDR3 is CASSYSRGTAYEQYF. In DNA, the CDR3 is TGTGCCAGCAGTTACTCTAGGGGGACAGCCTACGAGCAGTACTTC.

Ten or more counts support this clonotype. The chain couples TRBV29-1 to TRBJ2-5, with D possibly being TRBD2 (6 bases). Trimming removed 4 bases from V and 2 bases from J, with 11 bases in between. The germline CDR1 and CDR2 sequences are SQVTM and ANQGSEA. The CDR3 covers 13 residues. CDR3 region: CSVVSGSQETQYF. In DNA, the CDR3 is TGCAGCGTTGTTAGCGGCTCTCAAGAGACCCAGTACTTC.